Following are 27 T cell receptor beta chains from one sample sequenced in a study of T-cell reconstitution after alpha-beta-depleted transplantation in children. Using unique molecular identifiers, the investigators prepared the TCRbeta library. MiXCR, run by TCRdb on the PCR reads, gives a single entry per CDR3 protein. The table lists 250,000 to 400,000 distinct CDR3 sequences, around 20% of them singletons. This specimen was PBMCs, mostly from graft donor cells, taken 180 days after TCRalphabeta/CD19-depleted stem cell transplant. The receptors come from a male patient younger than 18 who had a stem cell transplant for acute lymphoblastic leukemia, so the T cells may come from the graft donor.

The V and J genes are TRBV3-1 and TRBJ1-3; D is unclear. CDR3 length equals 18 residues. With 6 bases removed from V and 8 bases from J, the gap between germline ends came to 29 bases. Germline loops: CDR1 LGHDT, CDR2 YNNKEL (reference sequence). CDR3 residues: CASSLVGAGPFSGYTIYF. The CDR3 DNA reads as TGTGCCAGCAGTTTAGTAGGTGCAGGACCGTTCTCGGGATACACCATATATTTT.

This clonotype has more than one count but fewer than ten. This rearrangement joins TRBV2 to TRBJ2-1, with TRBD2 matching 10 bases. Germline V gene sequence: CDR1 SNHLY, CDR2 FYNNEI. Trimming at V came to 3 bases and at J to 6 bases, leaving 2 bases not matched to a gene. The CDR3 loop spans 14 amino acids. CDR3 DNA sequence: TGTGCCAGCAGTGAGTCTAGCGGGAGCAATGAGCAGTTCTTC. Its translation: CASSESSGSNEQFF.

The chain is built from TRBV12-3 or TRBV12-4 and TRBJ1-1; D is uncertain. The V gene lost 4 bases and the J gene lost 2 bases, with 17 bases spanning the gap. The CDR3 is made up of 16 amino acids. The CDR3 sequence is CASSSSGRLLNTEAFF. For the CDR3, the DNA is TGTGCCAGCAGTTCCTCGGGCCGACTGCTTAACACTGAAGCTTTCTTT.

This clonotype was seen a few times. The chain uses TRBV18 and TRBJ2-7, with 7 bases matching TRBD1. This CDR3 contains 15 residues. Germline V gene data show CDR1 as KGHSH and CDR2 as LQKENI. With V trimmed by 2 bases and J by 2 bases, 6 bases remained unmatched. CDR3 sequence reads: CASSPGATGTYEQYF. CDR3 DNA: TGTGCCAGCTCACCAGGGGCGACAGGGACCTACGAGCAGTACTTC.

The chain links TRBV5-1 to TRBJ2-7, with D hard to call. Germline V lookup: CDR1 SGHRS, CDR2 YFSETQ. V was trimmed by 5 bases and J by 6 bases, leaving 18 bases between them. This CDR3 comprises 14 residues. The CDR3 nucleotides read TGCGCCAGCAGTTACTCCGGAGCCGGTCGCGAGCAGTACTTC. Translated: CASSYSGAGREQYF.

This clonotype was recorded many times. The chain uses TRBV12-3 or TRBV12-4 and TRBJ2-7, with TRBD1 matching over 12 bases. Trimming took 5 bases from V and 7 from J; bases not matched to a gene: 6. This CDR3 spans 14 amino acids. CDR3 nucleotides: TGTGCCAGCAGTCTCCGGGACAGGGGGCGAGAGCAGTACTTC. Its translation: CASSLRDRGREQYF.

To note about this clonotype: At one boundary the junction diverges from the germline segment, which might be a read error. The V and J genes are TRBV4-1 and TRBJ2-5; 11 bases match TRBD1. Germline V gives CDR1 MGHRA, CDR2 YSYEKL. The CDR3 totals 17 residues. The CDR3 nucleotides are TGCGCCAGCAGCCCCCGGGACAGGGGGAATTCGGGAGAGACCCAGTGCTTC. Translation gives CASSPRDRGNSGETQCF.

The chain is built from TRBV7-4 and TRBJ2-1, with no clear D. CDR3 length: 13 residues. V was shortened by 1 base and J by 9 bases, with 10 bases between the two germline ends. CDR1 is SGHVT, CDR2 SQSDAQ, per germline. The CDR3 sequence: CASSLGFRFEQFF. CDR3 DNA: TGTGCCAGCAGCTTAGGATTCCGGTTTGAGCAGTTCTTC.

The chain couples TRBV12-3 or TRBV12-4 to TRBJ2-7; perhaps TRBD1 as D (5 bases). The CDR3 covers 14 residues. The V and J ends lost 3 bases and 4 bases respectively, with 13 bases between them. The CDR3 DNA reads as TGTGCCAGCAGTTTGAACAGGCCAAGGTACGAGCAGTACTTC. Protein: CASSLNRPRYEQYF.

This clonotype has only a few counts. CDR3 in amino acids: CASSLARWGTGTYEQYF. CDR3 sequence (DNA): TGTGCCAGCAGTTTAGCGAGGTGGGGGACAGGCACCTACGAGCAGTACTTC. The chain has TRBV12-3 or TRBV12-4 and TRBJ2-7; TRBD1 agrees at 8 bases. J gave up 2 bases and V 0 bases, and 9 bases lay outside the gene matches. This CDR3 has 17 residues.

This clonotype has a handful of counts. The rearrangement joins TRBV5-5 to TRBJ2-1; 13 bases match TRBD2. This CDR3 has 17 residues. CDR1 and CDR2 (germline): SGHKS, YYEKEE (reference sequence). J was trimmed by 6 bases and V by 7 bases; bases with no gene match: 13. CDR3 loop: CASGKDTGLAGTNEQFF. In DNA form, the CDR3 reads TGTGCCAGCGGCAAAGATACGGGACTAGCGGGAACCAATGAGCAGTTCTTC.

The chain joins TRBV10-1 to TRBJ1-1, with 7 bases fitting TRBD1. The CDR3 runs to 18 residues. With 2 bases clipped from V and 0 bases from J, the junction kept 12 bases outside the gene matches. CDR1 and CDR2 (germline): WNHNN, SYGVQD (reference sequence). CDR3 amino acids: CASSEATLTGRMNTEAFF. The CDR3 DNA reads as TGCGCCAGCAGTGAGGCGACCTTGACAGGGAGGATGAACACTGAAGCTTTCTTT.

The chain links TRBV11-1 to TRBJ2-1; 7 nucleotides match TRBD2. CDR1 SGHAT and CDR2 FQDESV come from the germline V gene (reference sequence). This CDR3 comprises 19 residues. After removal of 4 bases from V and 1 base from J, the junction contained 16 bases not matched to a gene. The CDR3: CASSSTPRAGVGSYNEQFF. The DNA of the CDR3 is TGTGCCAGCAGCTCAACCCCTAGGGCGGGAGTAGGGTCCTACAATGAGCAGTTCTTC.

The chain employs TRBV29-1 and TRBJ2-2, with a tentative D call TRBD1 (6 bases). The ends were cut back, 5 bases at V and 4 bases at J, with 17 bases in the middle. CDR1 is SQVTM, CDR2 ANQGSEA, per germline. There are 15 residues in the CDR3. The CDR3 sequence is CSVCRDTDSTGELFF. The CDR3 DNA reads TGCAGCGTTTGCCGGGACACAGATTCCACCGGGGAGCTGTTTTTT.

The chain is built from TRBV11-2 and TRBJ2-5, with D possibly being TRBD1 (6 bases). This CDR3 has 15 amino acids. V lost 9 bases and J 4 bases, leaving 21 bases between the germline ends. Germline-derived CDR1 and CDR2 are SGHAT and FQNNGV. CDR3 loop: CASCWSARGGETQYF. The CDR3 DNA follows: TGTGCCAGTTGCTGGAGCGCTCGAGGGGGAGAGACCCAGTACTTC.

This chain links TRBV5-1 with TRBJ2-1; D is perhaps TRBD2 (6 bases). The CDR3 extends over 13 amino acids. CDR1 and CDR2 from the germline V gene are SGHRS and YFSETQ. Trimming left V 3 bases short and J 4 bases short, with 8 bases between. CDR3 loop: CASSSGTYNEQFF. CDR3 coding DNA: TGCGCCAGCAGCTCGGGGACTTACAATGAGCAGTTCTTC.

In this sample, this clonotype turned up a few times. This chain uses TRBV19 with TRBJ1-1, with unresolved D. The CDR3 runs 13 residues. Germline CDR1 is LNHDA and CDR2 is SQIVND (reference sequence). V was clipped by 5 bases and J by 0 bases, with 7 bases between them. Written as DNA, the CDR3 is TGTGCCAGTAGTGTCAGCTTGAACACTGAAGCTTTCTTT. Protein sequence: CASSVSLNTEAFF. The full variable domain, with the rest looked up from reference TRBV19 and TRBJ1-1, is DGGITQSPKYLFRKEGQNVTLSCEQNLNHDAMYWYRQDPGQGLRLIYYSQIVNDFQKGDIAEGYSVSREKKESFPLTVTSAQKNPTAFYLCASSVSLNTEAFFGQGTRLTVV.

The rearrangement links TRBV27 to TRBJ2-1; a weak D match, TRBD2 (6 bases). V was clipped by 0 bases and J by 4 bases, with 13 bases between them. CDR1 is MNHEY, CDR2 SMNVEV, per germline (reference sequence). The CDR3 runs to 16 residues. The CDR3 sequence is CASSLSGGVTYNEQFF. The CDR3 coding sequence is TGTGCCAGCAGTTTATCGGGGGGAGTAACGTACAATGAGCAGTTCTTC.

The sample holds a few counts of this clonotype. This chain links TRBV10-3 with TRBJ2-3; D not resolved. The CDR3 covers 13 residues. CDR1 is ENHRY and CDR2 is SYGVKD in the germline V gene. V was trimmed by 4 bases and J by 5 bases, leaving 10 bases between them. In nucleotides, the CDR3 is TGTGCCATCAGTGTAAACGGAGTAGATACGCAGTATTTT. It codes for CAISVNGVDTQYF.

This clonotype was observed many times. The chain joins TRBV20-1 to TRBJ1-2; tentatively, D is TRBD1 (5 bases). The CDR3 spans 12 residues. Trimming cost V 1 base and J 8 bases, with 11 bases left between them. Germline values: CDR1 DFQATT, CDR2 SNEGSKA (reference sequence). CDR3 sequence (DNA): TGCAGTGCTAGAGGGGCAGGGACCGGCTACACCTTC. It codes for CSARGAGTGYTF.

This clonotype was observed a few times. This chain connects TRBV20-1 to TRBJ1-2; unclear D gene. The CDR3 totals 12 residues. Germline V gene data show CDR1 as DFQATT and CDR2 as SNEGSKA (reference sequence). In nucleotides, the CDR3 is TGCACCCCCCGGGAACGGACCTATGGCTACACCTTC. Translation gives CTPRERTYGYTF.

This clonotype was seen at least ten times. The chain has TRBV28 and TRBJ1-6; D is possibly TRBD1 (5 bases). CDR1 and CDR2 (germline): MDHEN, SYDVKM. Trimming took 1 base from V and 9 from J, leaving 7 bases between them. The CDR3 runs 13 residues. CDR3 residues: CASSLSGGSPLHF. CDR3 bases: TGTGCCAGCAGTTTATCGGGGGGTTCACCCCTCCACTTT.

This clonotype has more than one count but fewer than ten. The CDR3 protein is CSAWTGRHEQYF. Here the CDR3 DNA reads TGCAGTGCATGGACAGGGCGGCACGAGCAGTACTTC. V and J are TRBV20-1 and TRBJ2-7, with TRBD1 matching 8 bases. The CDR3 extends over 12 amino acids. The V segment lost 6 bases and the J segment 5 bases; nucleotides outside the gene matches: 6. CDR1 DFQATT and CDR2 SNEGSKA come from the germline V gene (reference sequence).

The V and J genes are TRBV28 and TRBJ1-5, with 7 bases matching TRBD1. The CDR3 spans 16 residues. The germline V gene has CDR1 MDHEN and CDR2 SYDVKM. With 7 bases clipped from V and 7 bases from J, the junction kept 16 bases outside the gene matches. In DNA form, the CDR3 reads TGTGCCAGCACTGACCGGGGACAGAGCCCCTCACAGCCCCAGCATTTT. Translating it yields CASTDRGQSPSQPQHF.

This clonotype occurred a few times. CDR3 nucleotides: TGCAGTGCTCCGAAGGGACAGGGTACCTACGAGCAGTACTTC. It yields the protein CSAPKGQGTYEQYF. The rearrangement joins TRBV20-1 to TRBJ2-7; 9 bases are a match to TRBD1. This CDR3 comprises 14 residues. CDR1 DFQATT and CDR2 SNEGSKA come from the germline V gene (reference sequence). Trimming removed 5 bases from V and 2 bases from J; junction bases left unmatched: 7.

This chain uses TRBV10-1 with TRBJ2-2; D call uncertain. Germline CDR1 reads WNHNN; CDR2 reads SYGVQD (reference sequence). V was clipped by 10 bases and J by 7 bases, with 13 bases between them. This CDR3 has 12 residues. The CDR3 spells CANRDAVGELFF. In DNA form, the CDR3 reads TGCGCCAACCGTGACGCGGTCGGGGAGCTGTTTTTT.

J is TRBJ2-7 and V is TRBV20-1; 9 bases fit TRBD2. Germline V gene data show CDR1 as DFQATT and CDR2 as SNEGSKA (reference sequence). Trimming at V came to 2 bases and at J to 6 bases, leaving 8 bases not matched to a gene. The CDR3 sequence is 14 residues long. The CDR3 region has the DNA TGCAGTGCTAGAATGGCTAGCGGGATGAGCGAGCAGTACTTC. As protein: CSARMASGMSEQYF.